This T cell receptor (beta chain) was captured in a study of T cells in tumors after PD-1 blockade. About the research overall: Daily vismodegib 150 mg continued in a subset of anti-PD-1-treated patients. On average, tumor samples gave tens of thousands of TCR templates and some 6,600 unique clonotypes.

Study-wide points: Clonal replacement appeared only between pre- and post-treatment samples.

Details on this clone: The antigen is unknown. The junction departs from the called germline gene at one end, perhaps through a read error.

This CDR3 has 12 residues. Germline-derived CDR1 and CDR2 are KGHSH and LQKENI. Site-matched primary tumor biopsies were taken before and after PD-1 blockade. The assay was immunoSEQ multiplex PCR, and TCRdb's table has in-frame clones only and misses some. The data contain roughly 5,100 clones, about three fifths of them singletons. The chain recombines TRBV18 with TRBJ2-2, with D unresolved. The sample here was tumor tissue, taken after anti-PD-1 treatment. This receptor was obtained from a human donor with basal cell carcinoma. Here the CDR3 DNA reads TGTGCCAGCTCACCGGTGACCGGGCAGCTGTTTTTT. Amino acids: CASSPVTGQLFF.